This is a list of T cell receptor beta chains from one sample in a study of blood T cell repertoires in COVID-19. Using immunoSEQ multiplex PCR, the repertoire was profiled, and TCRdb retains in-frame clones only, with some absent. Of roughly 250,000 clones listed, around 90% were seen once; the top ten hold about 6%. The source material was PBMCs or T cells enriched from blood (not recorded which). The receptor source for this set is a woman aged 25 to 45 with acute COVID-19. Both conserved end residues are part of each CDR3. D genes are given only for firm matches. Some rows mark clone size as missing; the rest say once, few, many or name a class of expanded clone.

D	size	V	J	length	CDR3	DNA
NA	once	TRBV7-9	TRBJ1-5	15	CASSLARWENQPQHF	TGTGCCAGCAGCTTAGCGCGGTGGGAGAATCAGCCCCAGCATTTT
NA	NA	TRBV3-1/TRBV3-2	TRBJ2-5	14	CASSLGQLQETQYF	TGTGCCAGCAGCCTTGGACAGCTACAAGAGACCCAGTACTTC
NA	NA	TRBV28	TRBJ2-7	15	CASSLLAGVSYEQYF	TGTGCCAGCAGTTTATTAGCAGGGGTCTCCTACGAGCAGTACTTC
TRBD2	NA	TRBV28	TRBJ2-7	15	CASSPRGGLNYEQYF	TGTGCCAGCAGTCCGCGGGGGGGTCTGAACTACGAGCAGTACTTC
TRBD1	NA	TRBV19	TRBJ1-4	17	CASSKGTGGGSNEKLFF	TGTGCCAGTAGTAAAGGGACAGGCGGTGGAAGTAATGAAAAACTGTTTTTT
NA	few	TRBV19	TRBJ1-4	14	CASSIPGRREKLFF	TGTGCCAGTAGTATACCGGGGAGGCGTGAAAAACTGTTTTTT
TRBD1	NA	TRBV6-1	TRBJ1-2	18	CASSGPPRPGQIAYGYTF	TGTGCCAGCAGTGGGCCCCCCCGCCCGGGACAGATAGCCTATGGCTACACCTTC
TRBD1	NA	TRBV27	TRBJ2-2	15	CASSHRQGHTGELFF	TGTGCCAGCAGCCATAGACAGGGCCACACCGGGGAGCTGTTTTTT
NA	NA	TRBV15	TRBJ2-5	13	CATRRGGGETQYF	TGTGCCACTAGGAGGGGGGGAGGAGAGACCCAGTACTTC
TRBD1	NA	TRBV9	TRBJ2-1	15	CASSVRDRGYNEQFF	TGTGCCAGCAGCGTACGGGACAGGGGTTACAATGAGCAGTTCTTC
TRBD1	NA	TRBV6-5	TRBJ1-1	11	CASSDRGRAFF	TGTGCCAGCAGCGACAGGGGTCGTGCTTTCTTT
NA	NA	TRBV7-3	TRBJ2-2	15	CASSAAPTGAGELFF	TGTGCCAGCAGCGCCGCACCGACGGGGGCCGGGGAGCTGTTTTTT
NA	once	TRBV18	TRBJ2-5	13	CASSDGGRETQYF	TGTGCCAGCTCGGACGGGGGTCGAGAGACCCAGTACTTC
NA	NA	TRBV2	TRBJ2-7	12	CASSGRFYEQYF	TGTGCCAGCAGTGGTCGGTTTTACGAGCAGTACTTC
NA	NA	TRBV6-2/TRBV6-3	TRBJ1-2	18	CASSFFPWQTTTNYGYTF	TGTGCCAGCAGTTTTTTTCCCTGGCAGACTACGACGAACTATGGCTACACCTTC
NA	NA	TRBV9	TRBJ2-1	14	CASSVSLVSNEQFF	TGTGCCAGCAGCGTAAGCCTTGTGAGCAATGAGCAGTTCTTC
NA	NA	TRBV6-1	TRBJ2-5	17	CASSEYPLGEGSETQYF	TGTGCCAGCAGTGAATATCCTCTCGGAGAGGGCAGCGAGACCCAGTACTTC
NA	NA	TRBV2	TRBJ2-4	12	CAGKDSKNIQYF	TGTGCCGGAAAGGACAGCAAAAACATTCAGTACTTC
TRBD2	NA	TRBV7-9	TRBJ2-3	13	CASSLGGTDTQYF	TGTGCCAGCAGCTTGGGGGGGACAGATACGCAGTATTTT
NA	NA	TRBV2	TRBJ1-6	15	CASSELASYNSPLHF	TGTGCCAGCAGTGAATTGGCCAGTTATAATTCACCCCTCCACTTT
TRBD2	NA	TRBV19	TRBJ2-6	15	CASSIGGTGANVLTF	TGTGCCAGTAGTATCGGGGGGACGGGGGCCAACGTCCTGACTTTC
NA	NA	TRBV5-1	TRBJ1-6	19	CASSSANGGAQANNSPLHF	TGCGCCAGCAGCTCTGCGAATGGGGGGGCACAAGCTAATAATTCACCCCTCCACTTT
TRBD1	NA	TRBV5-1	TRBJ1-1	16	CASSFTGTGTGTEAFF	TGCGCCAGCAGCTTTACCGGGACAGGGACGGGCACTGAAGCTTTCTTT
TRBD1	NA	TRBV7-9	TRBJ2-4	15	CASSLGQGEANIQYF	TGTGCCAGCAGCTTAGGACAGGGTGAGGCAAACATTCAGTACTTC
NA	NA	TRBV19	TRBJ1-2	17	CASSPPGLEVLGYGYTF	TGTGCCAGTAGTCCACCGGGACTGGAGGTGCTAGGCTATGGCTACACCTTC
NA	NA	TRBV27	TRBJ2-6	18	CASSRQPGLRSGANVLTF	TGTGCCAGCAGTAGACAACCGGGACTCCGCTCTGGGGCCAACGTCCTGACTTTC
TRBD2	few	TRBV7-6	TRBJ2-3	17	CASSLVAGGPRGDTQYF	TGTGCCAGCAGCTTAGTTGCGGGGGGGCCGCGAGGAGATACGCAGTATTTT
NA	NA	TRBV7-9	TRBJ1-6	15	CASSLEGQDNSPLHF	TGTGCCAGCAGCTTAGAAGGACAAGATAATTCACCCCTCCACTTT
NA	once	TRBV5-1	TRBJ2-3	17	CASSLQGMGFGRDTQYF	TGCGCCAGCAGCTTACAGGGTATGGGTTTCGGAAGAGATACGCAGTATTTT
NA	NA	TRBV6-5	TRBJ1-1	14	CASSLATGRGEAFF	TGTGCCAGCAGTTTAGCGACAGGAAGGGGTGAAGCTTTCTTT
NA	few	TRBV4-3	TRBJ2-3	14	CASSQGQSTDTQYF	TGCGCCAGCAGCCAAGGGCAGTCCACAGATACGCAGTATTTT
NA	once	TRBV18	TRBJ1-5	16	CASSPLPGFLDQPQHF	TGTGCCAGCTCACCACTCCCAGGGTTTCTGGATCAGCCCCAGCATTTT
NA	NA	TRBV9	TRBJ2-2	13	CASSVGNTGELFF	TGTGCCAGCAGCGTCGGGAACACCGGGGAGCTGTTTTTT
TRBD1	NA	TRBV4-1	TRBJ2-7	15	CASSQIFQTGYEQYF	TGCGCCAGCAGCCAAATTTTTCAGACAGGGTACGAGCAGTACTTC
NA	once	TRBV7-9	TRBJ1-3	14	CATRGGSSGNTIYF	TGTGCCACGCGGGGCGGGAGCTCTGGAAACACCATATATTTT
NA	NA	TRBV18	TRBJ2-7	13	CASSPRTGNEQYF	TGTGCCAGCTCACCCAGAACAGGGAACGAGCAGTACTTC
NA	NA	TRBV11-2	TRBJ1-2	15	CASSVDGQGYYGYTF	TGTGCCAGCAGCGTTGATGGCCAGGGCTACTATGGCTACACCTTC
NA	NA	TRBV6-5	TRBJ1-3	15	CASTLTANSGNTIYF	TGTGCCAGCACCCTGACAGCGAACTCTGGAAACACCATATATTTT
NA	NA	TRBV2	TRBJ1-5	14	CASTTSGGNQPQHF	TGTGCCAGCACTACCTCGGGGGGCAATCAGCCCCAGCATTTT
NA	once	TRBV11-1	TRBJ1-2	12	CASSSGGIGYTF	TGTGCCAGCAGCTCGGGGGGCATTGGCTACACCTTC
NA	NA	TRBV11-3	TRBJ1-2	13	CASSSGRTYGYTF	TGTGCCAGCAGCTCAGGACGGACATACGGCTACACCTTC
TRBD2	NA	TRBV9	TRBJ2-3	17	CASSVTTSGSRADTQYF	TGTGCCAGCAGCGTTACCACTAGCGGGAGTAGGGCAGATACGCAGTATTTT
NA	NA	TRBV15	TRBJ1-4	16	CATSRDLRRINEKLFF	TGTGCCACCAGCAGAGATCTGCGGCGGATTAATGAAAAACTGTTTTTT
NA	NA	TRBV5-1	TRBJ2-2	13	CASSLAYTGELFF	TGCGCCAGCAGCTTGGCCTACACCGGGGAGCTGTTTTTT
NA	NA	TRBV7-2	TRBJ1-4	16	CASSLTDISTNEKLFF	TGTGCCAGCAGCCTAACCGACATTTCAACTAATGAAAAACTGTTTTTT
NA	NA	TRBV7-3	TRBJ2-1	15	CASSRGGARYNEQFF	TGTGCCAGCAGCCGAGGGGGTGCTCGCTACAATGAGCAGTTCTTC
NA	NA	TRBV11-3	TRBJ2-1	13	CASSPRVRNEQFF	TGTGCCAGCAGCCCCAGGGTGAGGAATGAGCAGTTCTTC
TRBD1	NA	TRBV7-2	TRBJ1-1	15	CASRGGTGFDTEAFF	TGTGCCAGCAGGGGGGGGACAGGGTTCGACACTGAAGCTTTCTTT
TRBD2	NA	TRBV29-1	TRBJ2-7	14	CSVGTSGSFSEQYF	TGCAGCGTTGGGACTAGCGGGAGTTTTTCCGAGCAGTACTTC
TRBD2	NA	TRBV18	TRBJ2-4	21	CASSLLPPAAGLAGAPNIQYF	TGTGCCAGCTCACTTCTTCCGCCGGCTGCGGGACTAGCGGGAGCCCCAAACATTCAGTACTTC